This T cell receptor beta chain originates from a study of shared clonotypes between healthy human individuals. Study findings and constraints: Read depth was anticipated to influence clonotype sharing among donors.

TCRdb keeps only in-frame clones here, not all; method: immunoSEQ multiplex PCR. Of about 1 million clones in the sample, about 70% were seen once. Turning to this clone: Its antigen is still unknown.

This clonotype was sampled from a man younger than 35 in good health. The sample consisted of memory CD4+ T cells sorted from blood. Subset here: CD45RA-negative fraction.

The CDR3 nucleotides are TGCGCCAGCAGCTTGGAGGGGACTCGGGACAATGAGCAGTTCTTC. Translation: CASSLEGTRDNEQFF. The rearrangement links TRBV5-1 to TRBJ2-1, with a weak D call TRBD2 (6 bases). Germline-derived CDR1 and CDR2 are SGHRS and YFSETQ. The CDR3 length is 15 residues. V was trimmed by 0 bases and J by 5 bases, leaving 12 bases between them.